Listed below are T cell receptor beta chains from one sample, sequenced in a study of CD8 T cells in Susac syndrome. Each CDR3 protein is one row after TCRdb ran MiXCR on the immunoSEQ multiplex PCR reads. The table lists around 120,000 distinct CDR3 sequences, approximately 93% of them singletons. Specimen: CD4+ T cells from PBMCs. These receptors all come from a human donor with multiple sclerosis. Both conserved end residues are part of each CDR3.

v_gene: TRBV7-2
CDR3aa: CASGGTLGTETQYF

v_gene: TRBV7-2
CDR3aa: CASSLWDTQYF

v_gene: TRBV11-2
CDR3aa: CASSLGEADTQYF

v_gene: TRBV7-9
CDR3aa: CASSLYGQGAVETQYF

v_gene: TRBV6-6
CDR3aa: CASRWGSNYGYTF

v_gene: TRBV3-1
CDR3aa: CASSLRTSDSYNEQFF

v_gene: TRBV28
CDR3aa: CASSLRPGGYEQYF

v_gene: TRBV25-1
CDR3aa: CASRGYVRNTEAFF

v_gene: TRBV19
CDR3aa: CASSISGPSPTGLFF

v_gene: TRBV27
CDR3aa: CASRPWDRSNYGYTF

v_gene: TRBV6-5
CDR3aa: CASSYSRLAGSYNEQFF

v_gene: TRBV7-9
CDR3aa: CASSLLLAGGTDTQYF

v_gene: TRBV28
CDR3aa: CASSLDRGRETQYF

v_gene: TRBV24-1
CDR3aa: CATITGQGYTEAFF

v_gene: TRBV7-9
CDR3aa: CASSLAGGQPQHF

v_gene: TRBV6-2/TRBV6-3
CDR3aa: CATKREFDSYEQYF

v_gene: TRBV4-1
CDR3aa: CASSKYRGPNLRIPEAFF

v_gene: TRBV20-1
CDR3aa: CSARGLAGGGTQYF

v_gene: TRBV4-2
CDR3aa: CASSQGGGTSHETQYF

v_gene: TRBV20-1
CDR3aa: CSSGGATNEKLFF

v_gene: TRBV18
CDR3aa: CASSPKVLGLVYEQYF

v_gene: TRBV29-1
CDR3aa: CSVHRDGGYYGYTF

v_gene: TRBV7-9
CDR3aa: CASSGLRNTEAFF

v_gene: TRBV27
CDR3aa: CASTTVSLGRQYF

v_gene: TRBV6-1
CDR3aa: CASSLVRATETQYF

v_gene: TRBV30
CDR3aa: CAWSIADNSPLHF

v_gene: TRBV3-1
CDR3aa: CASSQDSGFQETQYF

v_gene: TRBV20-1
CDR3aa: CSATVAARTDTQYF

v_gene: TRBV18
CDR3aa: CASSPTGNQPQHF

v_gene: TRBV27
CDR3aa: CASRAFGGRGETEAFF

v_gene: TRBV20-1
CDR3aa: CSARRDAAYEQYF

v_gene: TRBV2
CDR3aa: CASTRTGGNEQFF

v_gene: TRBV15
CDR3aa: CATSRDRPDTQYF

v_gene: TRBV19
CDR3aa: CASRDAGGRTDTQYF

v_gene: TRBV7-9
CDR3aa: CASSYSRTGNYEQYF

v_gene: TRBV20-1
CDR3aa: CSAFQGASGLKAQYF

v_gene: TRBV12-3/TRBV12-4
CDR3aa: CASSPPRREAFF

v_gene: TRBV24-1
CDR3aa: CATSDPTGGDSGANVLTF

v_gene: TRBV27
CDR3aa: CASSPLGDTSYEQYF

v_gene: TRBV12-3/TRBV12-4
CDR3aa: CASSPWGPEGAFF

v_gene: TRBV19
CDR3aa: CASSQDRGGNQPQHF